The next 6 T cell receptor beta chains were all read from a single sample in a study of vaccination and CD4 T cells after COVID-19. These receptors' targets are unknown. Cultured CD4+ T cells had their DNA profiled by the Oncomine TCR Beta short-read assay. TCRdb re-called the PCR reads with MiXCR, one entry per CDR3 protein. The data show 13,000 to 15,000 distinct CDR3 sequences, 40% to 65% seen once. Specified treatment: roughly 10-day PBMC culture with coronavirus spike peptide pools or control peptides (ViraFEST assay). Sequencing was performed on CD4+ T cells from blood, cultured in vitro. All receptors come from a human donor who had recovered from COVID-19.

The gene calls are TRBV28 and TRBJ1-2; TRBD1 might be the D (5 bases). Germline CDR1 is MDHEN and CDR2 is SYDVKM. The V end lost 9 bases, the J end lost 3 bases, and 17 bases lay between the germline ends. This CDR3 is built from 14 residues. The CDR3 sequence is CASLDIKRDYGYTF. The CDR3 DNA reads TGTGCCAGTCTGGACATAAAACGGGACTATGGCTACACCTTC.

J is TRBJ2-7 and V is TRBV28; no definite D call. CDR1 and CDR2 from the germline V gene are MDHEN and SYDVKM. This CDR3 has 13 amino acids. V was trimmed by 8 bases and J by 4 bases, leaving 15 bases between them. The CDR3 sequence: CASQSLRRYEQYF. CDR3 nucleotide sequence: TGTGCCAGCCAGTCTTTGCGGAGATACGAGCAGTACTTC.

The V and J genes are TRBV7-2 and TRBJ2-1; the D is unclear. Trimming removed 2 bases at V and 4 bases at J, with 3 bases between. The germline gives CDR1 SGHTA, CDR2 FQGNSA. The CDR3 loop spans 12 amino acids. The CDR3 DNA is TGTGCCAGCAGCTTACAGTACAATGAGCAGTTCTTC. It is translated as CASSLQYNEQFF.

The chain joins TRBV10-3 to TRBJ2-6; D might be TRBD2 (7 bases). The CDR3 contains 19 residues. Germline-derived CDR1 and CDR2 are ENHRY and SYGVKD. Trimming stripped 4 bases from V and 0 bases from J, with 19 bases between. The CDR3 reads CAISAGGRDPLSGANVLTF. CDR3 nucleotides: TGTGCCATCAGTGCGGGGGGCAGGGACCCCCTCTCTGGGGCCAACGTCCTGACTTTC.

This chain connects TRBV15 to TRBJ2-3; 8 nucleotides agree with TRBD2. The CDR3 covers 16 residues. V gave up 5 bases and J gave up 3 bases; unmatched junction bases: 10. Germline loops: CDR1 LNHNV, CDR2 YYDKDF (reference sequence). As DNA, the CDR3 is TGTGCCACCAGCCTGCCGGGTAGCGGGATAACAGATACGCAGTATTTT. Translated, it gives CATSLPGSGITDTQYF.

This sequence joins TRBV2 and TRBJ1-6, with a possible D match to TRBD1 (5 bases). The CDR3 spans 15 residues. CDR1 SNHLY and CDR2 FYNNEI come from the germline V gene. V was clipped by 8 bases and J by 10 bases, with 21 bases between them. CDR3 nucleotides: TGTGCCAGCCACTGGTCCGGGGACCGGCAATCACCCCTCCACTTT. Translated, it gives CASHWSGDRQSPLHF.